This T cell receptor (beta chain) was sequenced for a study of blood T cell repertoires in COVID-19. Looking at the study overall: T cells, B-cell-depleted T cells, or PBMCs provided the cDNA or gDNA that served as material.

Produced via immunoSEQ multiplex PCR; TCRdb's table is partial and in-frame only. Among 150,000 or so clones listed, around 86% were seen once. This TCR was recovered from a man between 18 and 35 years old with acute or convalescent COVID-19. The sequenced sample was peripheral blood.

CDR3 protein: CASSLTGENYGYTF. For the CDR3, the DNA is TGCGCCAGCAGCTTGACCGGGGAAAACTATGGCTACACCTTC. The chain combines TRBV5-1 with TRBJ1-2; no clear D gene. Trimming removed 1 base from V and 2 bases from J, with 9 bases in between. The CDR3 covers 14 residues. Germline V lookup: CDR1 SGHRS, CDR2 YFSETQ.